The T cell receptor (beta chain) under discussion was sequenced for a study of T cell responses to AZD1222 COVID-19 vaccine (dated by TCRdb to about 2021). Looking at the study overall: A total of around 240 trial participants underwent TCR sequencing, of whom about 200 had received two doses of AZD1222 and around 25 had received two doses of the MenACWY control vaccine. Trial participants were enrolled into age subgroups of 18-55, 56-69 and 70-plus years, which contained approximately 150, 28 and 58 TCR-sequenced participants, respectively. Points the paper makes about the study in general: No day 14 peak-response samples were available, so repertoires were characterized only after the peak T cell response. Participants were mostly white British and included more females than males, and it was suggested by the authors that clonal diversity may have been underestimated. Reportedly, close to half of the unique spike-specific TCRs recognized epitopes lying outside the regions that are mutated in the B.1.351 and B.1.1.7 variants. CD4 TCRs associated with the vaccine covered the entire spike protein, and the dominant responses were in regions 160-218 and 743-854. In the small 56-69-year group, the increase in depth fell short of significance, most likely because of low power. A significant rise in spike-specific TCR breadth and depth was observed after two AZD1222 doses relative to day 0 and relative to MenACWY recipients. Only a handful of AZD1222 recipients were SARS-CoV-2 seropositive at baseline, limiting conclusions about previously exposed vaccinees.

This specimen's time point label, interpreted: about 28 days (+/-7) after the second vaccine dose. Because spike-specific TCR depth and breadth did not differ between the two schedules, AZD1222 recipients who got a second dose at roughly 4 weeks were pooled with those who got a second dose at roughly 12 weeks. The vaccinee samples were drawn from two UK trials, COV001 and COV002, one of which was a single-blind randomized controlled phase 2/3 trial testing AZD1222 (ChAdOx1 nCoV-19) in healthy adults. Trial participant PBMC samples were collected at day 0 and day 28 after the second dose for TCRbeta chain sequencing. Sequences SGHTA (CDR1) and FQGNSA (CDR2) are obtained from the germline V gene. The CDR3, from cysteine to phenylalanine, totals 16 residues. CDR3 DNA only is kept here, 48 bases in frame from base 1. V has 3 bases trimmed and J has 4 bases trimmed; junction bases matching no gene number 8.

Points on this clone: The specificity of this receptor is unknown. No much larger clonotype is one base removed from it; base qualities were not supplied.

The CDR3 regions of human TCRbeta chains were analyzed by immunosequencing. Concerning the study's data processing: Repertoire TCRs were matched against a reference library of SARS-CoV-2-specific TCRs generated with the MIRA antigen-specificity platform. Breadth meant the fraction of unique TCRs that were SARS-CoV-2-associated, whereas depth meant the fraction of total T cells that were SARS-CoV-2-associated. Using the MIRA data, every spike-specific TCR was mapped to the spike region that the TCR reacted to and assigned to either a CD4 or a CD8 class. Log10-transformed breadth and depth values were compared by one-way ANOVA with Sidak's multiple comparisons tests. Entries here come from immuneACCESS through TCRdb and include only in-frame sequences with V and J called. Some clones fail to appear in such tables; in the studies checked, an unresolved V gene covers under half of the shortfall, and the cause of the remainder is unknown. That table is the source of V, J and clone size, and D and trimming were worked out from the DNA. This sample lists around 200,000 clones; approximately 94% were detected once. The top ten clonotypes cover 1.5% to 2% of the sample.

The material was peripheral blood, obtained 28 days after the second AZD1222 dose. The clonotype originates from an adult who received the AZD1222 COVID-19 vaccine. In this chain, TRBV7-2 is recombined with TRBJ2-1, and 8 junctional nucleotides match TRBD1. DNA sequence: TGTGCCAGCAGCTTGGAGCCGGGACAGGTATACAATGAGCAGTTCTTC. Protein translation: CASSLEPGQVYNEQFF.